This TCR beta chain appears in the sequencing data of a study of identical twins. Trimming took off 1 base at V and 0 bases at J, with 9 bases between the two ends. This CDR3 contains 15 residues. Germline V gene data show CDR1 as LGHDT and CDR2 as YNNKEL (reference sequence). TCRdb re-called the 5' RACE reads with MiXCR, one entry per CDR3 protein. The sample carries 450,000 to 600,000 distinct CDR3 sequences, approximately 20% recorded once. These same records also appear under a second study, on yellow fever vaccine responses in identical twins.

The specimen sequenced was CD4+ T cells sorted from blood. The sequence derives from a woman aged 18 to 35 in good health. The chain has TRBV3-1 and TRBJ1-1; no firm D call. The CDR3 nucleotides read TGTGCCAGCAGCCAAGCTATAAACATGAACACTGAAGCTTTCTTT. Translation gives CASSQAINMNTEAFF.